These 6 T cell receptor beta chains originate from one sample sequenced in a study of T-cell memory formation after mild COVID-19. One entry per CDR3 protein results from TCRdb running MiXCR on the 5' RACE reads. The table shows 140,000 or so distinct CDR3 sequences, with 15% to 20% occurring only once. The source material was PBMCs or a T cell subset sorted from them (not recorded which). These receptors came from an adult woman who had mild COVID-19 (a few samples of this study predate the infection). Cell type and time point are not known.

The J gene is TRBJ2-1, the V gene TRBV20-1, with D perhaps matching TRBD1 (5 bases). This CDR3 contains 15 residues. Germline values: CDR1 DFQATT, CDR2 SNEGSKA (reference sequence). The V gene lost 5 bases and the J gene lost 0 bases, with 14 bases spanning the gap. The DNA of the CDR3 is TGCAGTGCTCTAGGGGCCAGGACCTCCTACAATGAGCAGTTCTTC. Protein product: CSALGARTSYNEQFF.

This clonotype was recorded a few times. V is TRBV6-6 and J is TRBJ2-1; D possibly uses TRBD1 or TRBD2 (5 bases each). With 6 bases removed from V and 2 bases from J, the gap between germline ends came to 17 bases. The CDR3 length is 16 residues. CDR1 and CDR2 from the germline V gene are MNHNY and SVGAGI (reference sequence). CDR3 loop: CASRPPGPLAYNEQFF. The CDR3 DNA sequence: TGTGCCAGCAGACCGCCGGGGCCCCTCGCCTACAATGAGCAGTTCTTC.

This clonotype has only a few counts. The V call is TRBV5-5, the J call TRBJ1-2; D may be TRBD1 (5 bases). Germline V gives CDR1 SGHKS, CDR2 YYEKEE (reference sequence). This CDR3 is 16 amino acids long. V was trimmed by 4 bases and J by 7 bases, leaving 23 bases between them. The CDR3 bases are TGTGCCAGCAGCCCGGGGATGGGACGGCGCGAGAGTGGCTACACCTTC. It specifies CASSPGMGRRESGYTF.

This clonotype was counted between two and nine times. The chain employs TRBV3-1 and TRBJ2-7; no reliable D call. Germline V gives CDR1 LGHDT, CDR2 YNNKEL (reference sequence). The CDR3 runs 13 residues. The V end was cut by 4 bases, the J end by 0 bases, with 7 bases between. The CDR3 loop reads CASSLPPSYEQYF. Written as DNA, the CDR3 is TGTGCCAGCAGCCTTCCCCCCTCCTACGAGCAGTACTTC.

This clonotype has a handful of counts. The rearrangement joins TRBV9 to TRBJ1-6; maybe TRBD1 (5 bases). The germline gives CDR1 SGDLS, CDR2 YYNGEE. The CDR3 extends over 15 amino acids. Trimming pared 0 bases from V and 8 bases from J, leaving 12 bases between. This chain's CDR3 is CASSVVIDRYSPLHF. In DNA form, the CDR3 reads TGTGCCAGCAGCGTAGTAATAGACAGATATTCACCCCTCCACTTT.

This clonotype occurred a few times. The V and J genes are TRBV9 and TRBJ1-3; D not resolved. The CDR3 sequence is 14 residues long. V dropped 3 bases and J dropped 6 bases, with 13 bases sitting between them. The V gene's germline CDR1 is SGDLS and CDR2 YYNGEE. Here the CDR3 DNA reads TGTGCCAGCAGCGCGAGGAACATTCAAAACACCATATATTTT. As protein: CASSARNIQNTIYF.